This T cell receptor beta chain comes out of a study of CD8 T cells in ankylosing spondylitis. V trimming: 7 bases; J trimming: 6 bases; junction bases outside the gene matches: 9. CDR1 LNHDA and CDR2 SQIVND come from the germline V gene (reference sequence). This CDR3 spans 14 amino acids. Quantitative 5'-RACE was performed with molecular barcodes, and it yielded the TCR beta libraries. TCRdb fed the 5' RACE reads into MiXCR, producing one record per CDR3 protein. The sample has about 240,000 distinct CDR3 sequences; roughly 8.6% are singletons. The chain joins TRBV19 to TRBJ2-7; TRBD1 agrees at 10 bases. The TCR comes from a male donor with ankylosing spondylitis or in good health (not recorded which). Sequenced input: blood, either unsorted or a sorted T cell fraction (not recorded which). Here the CDR3 reads CASTYRDRGGEQYF. The CDR3 DNA follows: TGTGCCAGTACCTACCGGGACAGGGGAGGCGAGCAGTACTTC.